These 15 T cell receptor beta chains were all obtained from the same sample, sequenced in a study of blood T cell repertoires in COVID-19 (dated by TCRdb to the early 2020s). The receptor library was made with the immunoSEQ multiplex PCR assay. The source is immuneACCESS, and TCRdb retained only in-frame sequences with V and J called. Part of the clones is not carried over; for the studies checked, unresolved V genes explain less than half of this, and the remainder is unexplained. The sample table holds about 320,000 clones, of which 90% were seen once. The ten largest clones represent 3.5% to 5% of the sample. Sequencing was carried out using PBMCs or T cells enriched from blood (not recorded which). The source of these receptors is a woman under 40 who had been exposed to COVID-19.

The V and J genes are TRBV6-6 and TRBJ2-2; D might be TRBD1 (7 bases). CDR3 length: 16 residues. Looked up from germline, CDR1 is MNHNY and CDR2 is SVGAGI (reference sequence). The V gene lost 8 bases and the J gene lost 4 bases, with 20 bases spanning the gap. CDR3 in DNA: TGTGCCAGCTGCCTCGAGCAGGGGGGAGTCACCGGGGAGCTGTTTTTT. It encodes CASCLEQGGVTGELFF.

This sequence joins TRBV7-2 and TRBJ2-3, with a possible D match to TRBD1 (5 bases). This CDR3 is built from 17 residues. The germline V gene encodes CDR1 SGHTA and CDR2 FQGNSA. Trimming cost V 3 bases and J 5 bases, with 21 bases left between them. CDR3 DNA sequence: TGTGCCAGCAGCTTTGGACGCGTGGGCAGGGCGCAAGATACGCAGTATTTT. Protein product: CASSFGRVGRAQDTQYF.

The gene calls are TRBV20-1 and TRBJ1-2; no firm D call. The CDR3 has 13 amino acids. The V end was cut by 3 bases, the J end by 8 bases, with 16 bases between. The germline gives CDR1 DFQATT, CDR2 SNEGSKA (reference sequence). The DNA of the CDR3 is TGCAGTGCTAGTTACAGTCCCGATGGGGGCTACACCTTC. Its translation: CSASYSPDGGYTF.

The chain recombines TRBV7-9 with TRBJ2-3; 11 bases align to TRBD2. CDR3 length equals 16 residues. Germline V gene sequence: CDR1 SEHNR, CDR2 FQNEAQ (reference sequence). The J segment lost 1 base and the V segment lost 2 bases, leaving 2 bases of the junction unmatched. CDR3 region: CASSLLGLAGTDTQYF. The CDR3 DNA sequence: TGTGCCAGCAGCTTACTGGGACTAGCGGGCACAGATACGCAGTATTTT.

This chain joins TRBV7-9 and TRBJ2-2; D is unclear. The CDR3 extends over 13 amino acids. The germline V and J ends were trimmed by 8 bases and 6 bases, with 13 bases remaining between them. The germline gives CDR1 SEHNR, CDR2 FQNEAQ (reference sequence). The CDR3 protein is CASRTQVAGELFF. CDR3 nucleotides: TGTGCCAGCCGCACCCAGGTCGCCGGGGAGCTGTTTTTT.

The V and J genes are TRBV2 and TRBJ1-4; TRBD1 matches 10 bases. Germline V gene data show CDR1 as SNHLY and CDR2 as FYNNEI. The CDR3 loop spans 15 amino acids. J was trimmed by 8 bases and V by 1 base; bases with no gene match: 4. The CDR3: CASSEGDRGREKLFF. The DNA of the CDR3 is TGTGCCAGCAGTGAAGGGGACAGGGGTCGGGAAAAACTGTTTTTT.

J is TRBJ2-3 and V is TRBV6-1; D remains unclear. Trimming stripped 2 bases from V and 0 bases from J, with 9 bases between. The germline V gene has CDR1 MNHNS and CDR2 SASEGT. This CDR3 has 15 amino acids. The CDR3 reads CASSEPILSTDTQYF. CDR3 DNA: TGTGCCAGCAGTGAACCCATTTTGAGCACAGATACGCAGTATTTT.

The chain links TRBV20-1 to TRBJ2-7, with a possible D match to TRBD1 (5 bases). Germline-derived CDR1 and CDR2 are DFQATT and SNEGSKA (reference sequence). CDR3 length: 13 amino acids. V dropped 3 bases and J dropped 2 bases, with 11 bases sitting between them. CDR3 residues: CSASRQGPYEQYF. CDR3 nucleotide sequence: TGCAGTGCTAGTCGCCAGGGTCCCTACGAGCAGTACTTC.

This rearrangement joins TRBV19 to TRBJ2-5; 7 bases are a match to TRBD1. V was clipped by 7 bases and J by 2 bases; unmatched bases: 19. CDR1 LNHDA and CDR2 SQIVND come from the germline V gene (reference sequence). The CDR3 consists of 18 residues. The CDR3 sequence is CASKNEWRRTGFQETQYF. The CDR3 DNA reads as TGTGCCAGTAAAAACGAGTGGCGTAGGACAGGCTTTCAAGAGACCCAGTACTTC.

J is TRBJ1-2 and V is TRBV28, with D perhaps TRBD1 (6 bases). The CDR3 is 17 residues long. Germline V gene data show CDR1 as MDHEN and CDR2 as SYDVKM. Trimming took 7 bases from V and 0 from J, leaving 21 bases between them. DNA of the CDR3: TGTGCCAGCACCTCCTTTGGGCAGGGGATCTCTAACTATGGCTACACCTTC. It yields the protein CASTSFGQGISNYGYTF.

The chain uses TRBV9 and TRBJ1-4, with 7 bases lining up with TRBD1. Trimming cost V 3 bases and J 2 bases; bases outside gene matches: 1. The CDR3 length is 14 residues. Germline-derived CDR1 and CDR2 are SGDLS and YYNGEE. Here the CDR3 reads CASSAQGTNEKLFF. The CDR3, as DNA: TGTGCCAGCAGCGCACAGGGGACTAATGAAAAACTGTTTTTT.

This clone appeared once. The DNA of the CDR3 is TGCGCCAGCAGCTCCCAGGGGACTAGATTGACAGATACGCAGTATTTT. As protein: CASSSQGTRLTDTQYF. The rearrangement links TRBV5-1 to TRBJ2-3, with 8 positions matching TRBD2. The V gene end was trimmed by 3 bases and the J gene end by 3 bases; junction bases not matched to a gene: 9. CDR1 is SGHRS, CDR2 YFSETQ, per germline. The CDR3 consists of 16 residues.

The chain uses TRBV5-6 and TRBJ1-6; D might be TRBD1 (6 bases). Germline V gene sequence: CDR1 SGHDT, CDR2 YYEEEE. Trimming took 2 bases from V and 7 from J, leaving 10 bases between them. The CDR3 sequence is 14 residues long. The DNA of the CDR3 is TGTGCCAGCAGCTTAGGGGGTTACAATTCACCCCTCCACTTT. As protein: CASSLGGYNSPLHF.

This sequence joins TRBV7-6 and TRBJ2-1, with TRBD2 identical over 10 bases. The V segment lost 4 bases and the J segment 3 bases; nucleotides outside the gene matches: 3. The CDR3 runs to 15 residues. Germline lookup yields CDR1 SGHVS and CDR2 FNYEAQ. CDR3 coding DNA: TGTGCCAGCAGCTCCCGACTAGCGGGCTACAATGAGCAGTTCTTC. It translates to CASSSRLAGYNEQFF.

This rearrangement joins TRBV5-4 to TRBJ2-1; TRBD1 matches 9 bases. CDR1 SGHNT and CDR2 YYREEE come from the germline V gene (reference sequence). The CDR3 runs 15 residues. V lost 0 bases, J lost 5 bases, and 3 bases stayed unmatched. The CDR3 loop reads CASSLAQGADNEQFF. CDR3 DNA sequence: TGTGCCAGCAGCTTGGCACAGGGGGCAGACAATGAGCAGTTCTTC.